The 16 T cell receptor beta chains below all came from one sample that was sequenced in a study of identical twins. TCRdb called the 5' RACE reads again in MiXCR, with one record for every CDR3 protein. The data show roughly 1.6 million distinct CDR3 sequences, 32% seen once. Sequencing was done on a sample of cord blood. The receptors originated from a newborn girl in good health.

This clonotype has a handful of counts. This chain links TRBV3-1 with TRBJ2-7; perhaps TRBD1 as D (6 bases). The germline CDR1 and CDR2 sequences are LGHDT and YNNKEL (reference sequence). Trimming took 1 base from V and 1 from J, leaving 14 bases between them. The CDR3 covers 16 residues. CDR3 sequence (DNA): TGTGCCAGCAGCCAAGCCCCGACAGGTTCGTCCTACGAGCAGTACTTC. It yields the protein CASSQAPTGSSYEQYF.

This clonotype was found a few times. The V call is TRBV7-8, the J call TRBJ2-2; TRBD1 agrees at 10 bases. The CDR3 has 15 residues. CDR1 and CDR2 from the germline V gene are SGHVS and FQNEAQ. V gave up 5 bases and J gave up 4 bases; unmatched junction bases: 4. CDR3 DNA: TGTGCCAGCAGCCCTTGGACAGGGGGCACCGGGGAGCTGTTTTTT. It translates to CASSPWTGGTGELFF. Together with reference TRBV7-8 and TRBJ2-2, the CDR3 gives the full variable domain: GAGVSQSPRYKVAKRGQDVALRCDPISGHVSLFWYQQALGQGPEFLTYFQNEAQLDKSGLPSDRFFAERPEGSVSTLKIQRTQQEDSAVYLCASSPWTGGTGELFFGEGSRLTVL.

The gene calls are TRBV6-6 and TRBJ2-7; TRBD2 matches at 8 bases. The CDR3 contains 13 residues. V dropped 4 bases and J dropped 6; count of bases not matched to a gene: 5. CDR1 and CDR2 (germline): MNHNY, SVGAGI (reference sequence). DNA for the CDR3: TGTGCCAGCAGTTGTACGGGGGGGCGCGAGCAGTACTTC. Protein: CASSCTGGREQYF.

This clonotype was seen many times. The V call is TRBV12-3 or TRBV12-4, the J call TRBJ2-4, with 7 nucleotides matching TRBD2. Germline trimming cut 3 bases from V and 3 bases from J; bases unmatched to any gene: 8. The CDR3 extends over 16 amino acids. CDR3 region: CASSLWGSGGKNIQYF. CDR3 nucleotide sequence: TGTGCCAGCAGTTTGTGGGGCTCGGGGGGCAAAAACATTCAGTACTTC.

This clonotype was counted once. The chain uses TRBV7-9 and TRBJ2-1; the match to TRBD2 covers 9 bases. The J call may be mistaken, given a closer DNA end match to TRBJ2-7. The germline V gene encodes CDR1 SEHNR and CDR2 FQNEAQ (reference sequence). The CDR3 runs to 19 residues. DNA for the CDR3: TGTGCCAGCAGCTTAGTGCCAAGGACTAGCGAATACCTCTACAATGAGCAGTACTTC. Its protein product is CASSLVPRTSEYLYNEQYF.

The chain employs TRBV29-1 and TRBJ1-1; no reliable D call. This CDR3 spans 12 amino acids. V lost 7 bases to trimming and J lost 0 bases, with 9 bases between them. The V gene's germline CDR1 is SQVTM and CDR2 ANQGSEA. CDR3 in DNA: TGCAGCGGGTGGCGGTTGAACACTGAAGCTTTCTTT. Amino acids: CSGWRLNTEAFF.

The chain is built from TRBV2 and TRBJ2-7; TRBD2 agrees at 16 bases. V was pared by 4 bases and J by 3 bases, with 6 bases of the junction left unmatched. The length of the CDR3 is 17 residues. From germline, CDR1 is SNHLY and CDR2 FYNNEI. The CDR3 loop is CASSAGTSGGAVYEQYF. Here the CDR3 DNA reads TGTGCCAGCAGTGCCGGGACTAGCGGGGGGGCGGTCTACGAGCAGTACTTC.

This clonotype has a handful of counts. The chain links TRBV20-1 to TRBJ2-1, with D tentatively TRBD1 (6 bases). This CDR3 is 12 amino acids long. V was shortened by 6 bases and J by 10 bases, with 16 bases between the two germline ends. Germline V gene data show CDR1 as DFQATT and CDR2 as SNEGSKA (reference sequence). As DNA, the CDR3 is TGCAGTGCCCCGGACAGTCATCTAGAGCAGTTCTTC. This gives the protein CSAPDSHLEQFF.

This clonotype appeared a few times. V and J are TRBV11-2 and TRBJ2-5, with D possibly matching TRBD1 (6 bases). The CDR3 has 19 amino acids. The germline gives CDR1 SGHAT, CDR2 FQNNGV. V was shortened by 3 bases and J by 11 bases, with 34 bases between the two germline ends. CDR3 DNA: TGTGCCAGCAGCTTTCCTCTCCCAACAGGGAACAGATCCCTTAATGAGCAGTACTTC. Protein sequence: CASSFPLPTGNRSLNEQYF. Complete variable domain (other parts from reference TRBV11-2 and TRBJ2-5): EAGVAQSPRYKIIEKRQSVAFWCNPISGHATLYWYQQILGQGPKLLIQFQNNGVVDDSQLPKDRFSAERLKGVDSTLKIQPAKLEDSAVYLCASSFPLPTGNRSLNEQYFGPGTRLLVL.

The chain is built from TRBV20-1 and TRBJ1-1; D unclear. CDR3 length: 13 residues. Germline CDR1 and CDR2: DFQATT and SNEGSKA (reference sequence). V gave up 3 bases and J gave up 1 base, with 9 bases separating them. The CDR3 here is CSASRAWNTEAFF. The CDR3 DNA reads as TGCAGTGCTAGTAGGGCGTGGAACACTGAAGCTTTCTTT.

This clonotype was counted once. The CDR3 region is CASSLDPRRAGHSYNEQYF. In nucleotides, the CDR3 is TGTGCCAGCAGCTTAGATCCCCGCAGGGCCGGACACTCCTACAATGAGCAGTACTTC. This rearrangement joins TRBV11-2 to TRBJ2-1, with D perhaps TRBD1 (5 bases). The DNA end is more similar to TRBJ2-7, so the J call may be wrong. Germline V lookup: CDR1 SGHAT, CDR2 FQNNGV. The CDR3 runs 19 residues.

The gene calls are TRBV20-1 and TRBJ2-5, with 10 positions matching TRBD2. The CDR3 consists of 14 residues. Unmatched junction bases numbered 2, after V lost 3 bases and J lost 1 base. Germline V gene lookup returns CDR1 DFQATT and CDR2 SNEGSKA (reference sequence). CDR3 in amino acids: CSARTSGFQETQYF. The CDR3 DNA is TGCAGTGCTAGGACTAGCGGGTTCCAAGAGACCCAGTACTTC.

The genes are TRBV20-1 and TRBJ1-2; 8 bases map to TRBD1. Germline V lookup: CDR1 DFQATT, CDR2 SNEGSKA (reference sequence). Trimming removed 1 base from V and 7 bases from J; junction bases left unmatched: 5. This CDR3 has 13 residues. The CDR3 region has the DNA TGCAGTGCTAGAGCGGCAGGGGGCGGTGGCTACACCTTC. The encoded protein is CSARAAGGGGYTF.

The chain joins TRBV11-2 to TRBJ1-5, with TRBD1 identical over 7 bases. Germline CDR1 is SGHAT and CDR2 is FQNNGV. J was trimmed by 4 bases and V by 2 bases; bases with no gene match: 14. The CDR3 covers 18 residues. In DNA form, the CDR3 reads TGTGCCAGCAGCTTACAACCCTATTACAGGGGTTTGAATCAGCCCCAGCATTTT. It is translated as CASSLQPYYRGLNQPQHF.

The V gene is TRBV6-6, the J gene TRBJ1-3; D gene uncertain. The germline gives CDR1 MNHNY, CDR2 SVGAGI (reference sequence). The V gene lost 4 bases and the J gene lost 5 bases, with 9 bases spanning the gap. The CDR3 spans 13 residues. The CDR3 spells CASSLDGRNTIYF. CDR3 bases: TGTGCCAGCAGTTTAGACGGGAGAAACACCATATATTTT.

Worth noting for this clonotype: At one end the junction does not follow the germline gene, possibly because of a read error. V gene TRBV4-2 combines with J gene TRBJ2-3; 13 bases fit TRBD2. The CDR3 covers 19 residues. CDR1 LGHNA and CDR2 YNFKEQ come from the germline V gene. The CDR3 is CVSSQDFTSGRVVTDTQYF. The DNA for the CDR3 is TGTGTCAGCAGCCAAGATTTTACTAGCGGGAGGGTTGTAACAGATACGCAGTATTTT.